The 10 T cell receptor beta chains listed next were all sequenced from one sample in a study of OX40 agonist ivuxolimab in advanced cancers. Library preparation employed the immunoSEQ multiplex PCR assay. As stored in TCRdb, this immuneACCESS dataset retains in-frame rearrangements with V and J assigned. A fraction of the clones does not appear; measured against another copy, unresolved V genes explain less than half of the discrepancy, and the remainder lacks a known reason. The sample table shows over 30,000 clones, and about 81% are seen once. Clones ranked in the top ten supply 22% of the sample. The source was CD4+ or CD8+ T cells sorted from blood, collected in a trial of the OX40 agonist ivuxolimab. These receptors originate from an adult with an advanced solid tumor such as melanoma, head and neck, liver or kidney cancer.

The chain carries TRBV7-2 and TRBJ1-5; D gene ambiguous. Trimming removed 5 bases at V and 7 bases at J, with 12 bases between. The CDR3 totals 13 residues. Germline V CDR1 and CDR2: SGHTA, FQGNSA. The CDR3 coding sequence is TGTGCCAGCAGCGCCCGAAAGGGACAGCCCCAGCATTTT. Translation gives CASSARKGQPQHF. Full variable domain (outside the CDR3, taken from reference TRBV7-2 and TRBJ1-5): GAGVSQSPSNKVTEKGKDVELRCDPISGHTALYWYRQSLGQGLEFLIYFQGNSAPDKSGLPSDRFSAERTGGSVSTLTIQRTQQEDSAVYLCASSARKGQPQHFGDGTRLSIL.

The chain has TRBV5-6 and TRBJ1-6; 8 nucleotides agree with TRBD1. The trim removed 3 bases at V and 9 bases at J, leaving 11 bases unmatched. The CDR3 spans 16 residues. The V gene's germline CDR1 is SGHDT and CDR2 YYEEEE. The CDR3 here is CASSSSWGQAISPLHF. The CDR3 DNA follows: TGTGCCAGCAGCTCCTCGTGGGGACAGGCGATTTCACCCCTCCACTTT.

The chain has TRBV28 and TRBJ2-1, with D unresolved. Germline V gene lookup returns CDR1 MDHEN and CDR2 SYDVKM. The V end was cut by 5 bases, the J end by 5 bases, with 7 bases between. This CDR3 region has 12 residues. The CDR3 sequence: CASSHGHNEQFF. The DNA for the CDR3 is TGTGCCAGCAGTCACGGGCACAATGAGCAGTTCTTC.

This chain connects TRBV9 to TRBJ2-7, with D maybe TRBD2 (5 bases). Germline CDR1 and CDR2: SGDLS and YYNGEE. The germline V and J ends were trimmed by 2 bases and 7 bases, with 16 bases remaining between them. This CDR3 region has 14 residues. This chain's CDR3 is CASSVEGLPGEQYF. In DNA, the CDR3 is TGTGCCAGCAGCGTTGAAGGACTTCCGGGAGAGCAGTACTTC.

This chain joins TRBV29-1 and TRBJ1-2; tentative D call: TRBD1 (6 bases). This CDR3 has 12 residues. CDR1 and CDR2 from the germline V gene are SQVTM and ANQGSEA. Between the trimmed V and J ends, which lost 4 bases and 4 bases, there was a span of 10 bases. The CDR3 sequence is CSVVGHIYGYTF. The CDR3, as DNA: TGCAGCGTTGTGGGACACATCTATGGCTACACCTTC.

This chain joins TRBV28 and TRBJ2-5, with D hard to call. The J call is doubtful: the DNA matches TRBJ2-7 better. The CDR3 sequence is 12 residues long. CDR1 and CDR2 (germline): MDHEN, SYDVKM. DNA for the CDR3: TGTGCCAGCAGTCTCTCAGCCTACGAGCAGTACTTC. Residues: CASSLSAYEQYF.

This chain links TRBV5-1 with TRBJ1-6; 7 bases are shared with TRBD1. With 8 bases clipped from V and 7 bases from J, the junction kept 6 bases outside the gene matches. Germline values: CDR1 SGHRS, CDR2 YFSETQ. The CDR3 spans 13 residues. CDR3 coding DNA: TGCGCCAGTCGGGACAGCTTGAATTCACCCCTCCACTTT. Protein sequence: CASRDSLNSPLHF.

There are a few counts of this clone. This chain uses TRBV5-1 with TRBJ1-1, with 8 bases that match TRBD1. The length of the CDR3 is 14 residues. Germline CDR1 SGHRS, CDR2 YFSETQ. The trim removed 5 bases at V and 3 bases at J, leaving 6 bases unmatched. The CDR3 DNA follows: TGCGCCAGCAGGTCAGGGGGCTGGTACACTGAAGCTTTCTTT. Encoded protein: CASRSGGWYTEAFF. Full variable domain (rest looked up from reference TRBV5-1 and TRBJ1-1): KAGVTQTPRYLIKTRGQQVTLSCSPISGHRSVSWYQQTPGQGLQFLFEYFSETQRNKGNFPGRFSGRQFSNSRSEMNVSTLELGDSALYLCASRSGGWYTEAFFGQGTRLTVV.

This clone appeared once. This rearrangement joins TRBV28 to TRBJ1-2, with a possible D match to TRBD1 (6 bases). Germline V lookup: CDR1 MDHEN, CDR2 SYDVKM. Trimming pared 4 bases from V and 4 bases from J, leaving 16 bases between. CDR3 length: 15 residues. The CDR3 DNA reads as TGTGCCAGCAGTTCTCCTAGAGGAGGGGGCTATGGCTACACCTTC. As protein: CASSSPRGGGYGYTF.

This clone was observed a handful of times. CDR3 residues: CASSFSWQTHYEQYF. The DNA of the CDR3 is TGTGCCAGCAGCTTCTCGTGGCAGACACACTACGAGCAGTACTTC. The chain recombines TRBV5-6 with TRBJ2-7; the D is unclear. Trimming removed 2 bases from V and 3 bases from J, with 15 bases in between. Germline CDR1 reads SGHDT; CDR2 reads YYEEEE. The CDR3 totals 15 residues.